These 30 T cell receptor beta chains were all obtained from the same sample, sequenced in a study of OX40 agonist ivuxolimab in advanced cancers. This table comes from immunoSEQ multiplex PCR, and its TCRdb copy is limited to in-frame clones, with some not included. Of 65,000 to 90,000 clones listed, approximately 83% are singletons. Sequenced here: CD4+ or CD8+ T cells sorted from blood, sampled in a trial of the OX40 agonist ivuxolimab. These receptors all stem from an adult with an advanced solid tumor such as melanoma, head and neck, liver or kidney cancer.

The rearrangement links TRBV15 to TRBJ1-1; TRBD1 is a possible D gene (6 bases). V was trimmed by 3 bases and J by 1 base, leaving 12 bases between them. Germline CDR1 LNHNV, CDR2 YYDKDF (reference sequence). This CDR3 spans 15 amino acids. The CDR3 DNA follows: TGTGCCACCAGCAGCCAGGGGAGTCCGAACACTGAAGCTTTCTTT. The encoded protein is CATSSQGSPNTEAFF. The entire variable domain, with the rest obtained from reference TRBV15 and TRBJ1-1, is as follows: DAMVIQNPRYQVTQFGKPVTLSCSQTLNHNVMYWYQQKSSQAPKLLFHYYDKDFNNEADTPDNFQSRRPNTSFCFLDIRSPGLGDTAMYLCATSSQGSPNTEAFFGQGTRLTVV.

This clone was counted a single time. The V gene is TRBV19, the J gene TRBJ2-5; 11 bases align to TRBD1. V lost 2 bases, J lost 4 bases, and 3 bases stayed unmatched. CDR1 is LNHDA and CDR2 is SQIVND in the germline V gene (reference sequence). The CDR3 is 15 amino acids. The CDR3 spells CASSIYGTGGETQYF. The CDR3 DNA follows: TGTGCCAGTAGTATATATGGGACAGGGGGAGAGACCCAGTACTTC.

This clone was recorded a few times. The chain is built from TRBV19 and TRBJ1-5; tentatively, D is TRBD1 (6 bases). Germline loops: CDR1 LNHDA, CDR2 SQIVND (reference sequence). V lost 4 bases and J 5 bases, leaving 9 bases between the germline ends. The CDR3 loop spans 13 amino acids. The CDR3 sequence: CASSTRTDQPQHF. CDR3 DNA sequence: TGTGCCAGTAGTACTCGGACAGATCAGCCCCAGCATTTT.

The genes are TRBV5-1 and TRBJ2-7; perhaps TRBD2 as D (5 bases). The CDR3 runs 13 residues. The V end was cut by 4 bases, the J end by 6 bases, with 14 bases between. CDR1 and CDR2 from the germline V gene are SGHRS and YFSETQ. The CDR3 DNA sequence: TGCGCCAGCAGCCCGGACTTAGGGCCCGAGCAGTACTTC. This translates into CASSPDLGPEQYF.

The V and J genes are TRBV20-1 and TRBJ1-1; D is perhaps TRBD1 (5 bases). Germline-derived CDR1 and CDR2 are DFQATT and SNEGSKA (reference sequence). V lost 3 bases, J lost 11 bases, and 13 bases lay in between. This CDR3 spans 11 amino acids. DNA for the CDR3: TGCAGTGCTAGCCCAGCCAGGGAGGCTTTCTTT. Residues: CSASPAREAFF.

This clone appeared once. The rearrangement links TRBV7-2 to TRBJ2-3; D ambiguous. The CDR3 loop spans 13 amino acids. V gave up 5 bases and J gave up 7 bases, with 13 bases separating them. Germline V lookup: CDR1 SGHTA, CDR2 FQGNSA. CDR3 amino acids: CASSPVGWNTQYF. DNA for the CDR3: TGTGCCAGCAGCCCCGTGGGATGGAATACGCAGTATTTT.

This clone was found once. The rearrangement uses TRBV18 and TRBJ1-6; D is possibly TRBD1 (5 bases). V lost 6 bases and J 5 bases, leaving 23 bases between the germline ends. The CDR3 loop spans 18 amino acids. Per the germline V gene, CDR1 is KGHSH and CDR2 is LQKENI. The CDR3 coding sequence is TGTGCCAGCTCGGTACGGGCACCTGAGGGGCGAAATAATTCACCCCTCCACTTT. Translation: CASSVRAPEGRNNSPLHF.

The chain joins TRBV5-4 to TRBJ1-4, with TRBD1 as a possible D gene (5 bases). Germline assignment: CDR1 SGHNT and CDR2 YYREEE (reference sequence). CDR3 length: 13 residues. Deletions cut 4 bases from V and 8 bases from J, with 12 bases between. CDR3 nucleotide sequence: TGTGCCAGCAGCCGCGACAGAAGGGAAAAACTGTTTTTT. This gives the protein CASSRDRREKLFF.

The chain employs TRBV5-8 and TRBJ2-7; D possibly corresponds to TRBD1 (6 bases). CDR1 and CDR2 from the germline V gene are SGHTS and YDEGEE. Trimming shortened V by 0 bases and J by 6 bases, and 13 bases separated the two germline ends. This CDR3 region has 14 residues. For the CDR3, the DNA is TGTGCCAGCAGCTTGGCCACAGGGCCGGGCGAGCAGTACTTC. It translates to CASSLATGPGEQYF.

V gene TRBV15 combines with J gene TRBJ2-3; possibly TRBD1 for D (5 bases). With 0 bases removed from V and 3 bases from J, the gap between germline ends came to 10 bases. CDR1 and CDR2 from the germline V gene are LNHNV and YYDKDF (reference sequence). This CDR3 comprises 15 residues. The CDR3 here is CATSRDGQGTDTQYF. As DNA, the CDR3 is TGTGCCACCAGCAGAGATGGGCAGGGTACAGATACGCAGTATTTT. The full variable domain, with the rest looked up from reference TRBV15 and TRBJ2-3, is DAMVIQNPRYQVTQFGKPVTLSCSQTLNHNVMYWYQQKSSQAPKLLFHYYDKDFNNEADTPDNFQSRRPNTSFCFLDIRSPGLGDTAMYLCATSRDGQGTDTQYFGPGTRLTVL.

This rearrangement joins TRBV6-5 to TRBJ2-5, with 12 bases matching TRBD2. The J call may be in error: the DNA end matches TRBJ2-7 better. Looked up from germline, CDR1 is MNHEY and CDR2 is SVGAGI. The CDR3 contains 16 residues. The CDR3 is CASSYSILAGGYEQYF. The CDR3 coding sequence is TGTGCCAGCAGTTACTCCATCCTAGCGGGAGGGTACGAGCAGTACTTC.

This clone has just one count. The chain uses TRBV5-6 and TRBJ1-1; D is undetermined. The CDR3 covers 14 residues. Germline V gene sequence: CDR1 SGHDT, CDR2 YYEEEE. V lost 4 bases and J lost 0, with 10 bases in between. CDR3 residues: CASSPNPMNTEAFF. In nucleotides, the CDR3 is TGTGCCAGCAGCCCAAATCCTATGAACACTGAAGCTTTCTTT. Full variable domain (missing parts from reference TRBV5-6 and TRBJ1-1): DAGVTQSPTHLIKTRGQQVTLRCSPKSGHDTVSWYQQALGQGPQFIFQYYEEEERQRGNFPDRFSGHQFPNYSSELNVNALLLGDSALYLCASSPNPMNTEAFFGQGTRLTVV.

The chain links TRBV7-9 to TRBJ2-1; 7 bases are shared with TRBD2. With 5 bases clipped from V and 8 bases from J, the junction kept 18 bases outside the gene matches. The CDR3 covers 17 residues. Germline V lookup: CDR1 SEHNR, CDR2 FQNEAQ (reference sequence). Written as DNA, the CDR3 is TGTGCCAGCAGCCCTCCGGGCCTTCCCCCAAGCGGGGATGAGCAGTTCTTC. Translating it yields CASSPPGLPPSGDEQFF.

This clone came up once. The CDR3: CASTPRGGARGNTEAFF. The CDR3 nucleotides are TGTGCCAGCACCCCCCGGGGGGGAGCTAGAGGGAACACTGAAGCTTTCTTT. The chain is built from TRBV5-8 and TRBJ1-1, with a possible D match to TRBD1 (5 bases). The CDR3 is made up of 17 amino acids. V was trimmed by 6 bases and J by 1 base, leaving 22 bases between them. Germline V gene lookup returns CDR1 SGHTS and CDR2 YDEGEE.

This chain uses TRBV9 with TRBJ2-3; 11 bases fit TRBD2. The V gene's germline CDR1 is SGDLS and CDR2 YYNGEE. This CDR3 region has 15 residues. The ends lost 4 bases at V and 5 bases at J; junction bases unmatched: 6. CDR3 in amino acids: CASSFIAGGQDTQYF. The CDR3 DNA reads as TGTGCCAGCAGCTTTATAGCGGGGGGGCAAGATACGCAGTATTTT.

J is TRBJ2-1 and V is TRBV30; D possibly corresponds to TRBD2 (6 bases). Per germline, CDR1 GTSNPN and CDR2 SVGIG (reference sequence). The CDR3 sequence is 13 residues long. Deletions cut 5 bases from V and 0 bases from J, with 8 bases between. For the CDR3, the DNA is TGTGCCTGGTCCGGGAGCTCCTACAATGAGCAGTTCTTC. Protein product: CAWSGSSYNEQFF.

The V call is TRBV5-1, the J call TRBJ1-4, with a possible D match to TRBD1 (6 bases). Trimming shortened V by 4 bases and J by 2 bases, and 12 bases separated the two germline ends. CDR3 size: 15 residues. Germline values: CDR1 SGHRS, CDR2 YFSETQ. CDR3 sequence: CASSKGQLTNEKLFF. The CDR3 DNA reads TGCGCCAGCAGCAAAGGACAGCTCACTAATGAAAAACTGTTTTTT.

The chain carries TRBV4-3 and TRBJ2-3; TRBD1 agrees at 9 bases. The CDR3 is made up of 17 amino acids. CDR1 and CDR2 (germline): LGHNA, YSLEER. J lost 0 bases, V lost 1 base, and 5 bases had no gene match. The CDR3 DNA follows: TGCGCCAGCAGCCAAGGGAGGGGGACAGGGAGCACAGATACGCAGTATTTT. It codes for CASSQGRGTGSTDTQYF.

J is TRBJ1-1 and V is TRBV6-5; D uncertain. V was shortened by 6 bases and J by 1 base, with 12 bases between the two germline ends. Germline V gives CDR1 MNHEY, CDR2 SVGAGI. The CDR3 extends over 14 amino acids. The CDR3 sequence: CASSPPGRNTEAFF. The CDR3 coding sequence is TGTGCCAGCAGCCCTCCTGGGAGGAACACTGAAGCTTTCTTT.

This chain joins TRBV7-2 and TRBJ2-1, with TRBD2 identical over 11 bases. J lost 0 bases, V lost 0 bases, and 4 bases had no gene match. Germline CDR1 and CDR2: SGHTA and FQGNSA. The CDR3 covers 18 residues. The CDR3, as DNA: TGTGCCAGCAGCTTAGCGCGACTAGCGGGACTCTCCTACAATGAGCAGTTCTTC. Translated, it gives CASSLARLAGLSYNEQFF.

This chain joins TRBV5-1 and TRBJ2-3; D is uncertain. In germline, CDR1 is SGHRS, CDR2 YFSETQ. This CDR3 has 12 amino acids. The V gene lost 0 bases and the J gene lost 4 bases, with 3 bases spanning the gap. The CDR3 here is CASSLEADTQYF. CDR3 in DNA: TGCGCCAGCAGCTTGGAGGCAGATACGCAGTATTTT. The full variable domain, in which reference TRBV5-1 and TRBJ2-3 provide the parts outside the CDR3, is KAGVTQTPRYLIKTRGQQVTLSCSPISGHRSVSWYQQTPGQGLQFLFEYFSETQRNKGNFPGRFSGRQFSNSRSEMNVSTLELGDSALYLCASSLEADTQYFGPGTRLTVL.

V is TRBV4-3 and J is TRBJ2-3; 13 bases map to TRBD2. V was clipped by 1 base and J by 6 bases; unmatched bases: 10. This CDR3 region has 18 residues. Germline V gene sequence: CDR1 LGHNA, CDR2 YSLEER. CDR3 DNA sequence: TGCGCCAGCAGCCAAGGCCCCCAACTAGCGGGGGGGCTCGATACGCAGTATTTT. Amino acids: CASSQGPQLAGGLDTQYF.

The chain combines TRBV7-2 with TRBJ1-1; possible D gene TRBD1, 5 bases. The CDR3 extends over 15 amino acids. Trimming pared 1 base from V and 3 bases from J, leaving 12 bases between. Germline values: CDR1 SGHTA, CDR2 FQGNSA. The CDR3 DNA is TGTGCCAGCAGCTTAGAGTCGGTAGGGGACACTGAAGCTTTCTTT. This gives the protein CASSLESVGDTEAFF.

The rearrangement uses TRBV6-1 and TRBJ2-2, with 10 bases lining up with TRBD2. J was trimmed by 7 bases and V by 6 bases; bases with no gene match: 8. The CDR3 consists of 15 residues. Germline V lookup: CDR1 MNHNS, CDR2 SASEGT. The CDR3 coding sequence is TGTGCCAGCAGAAGCGGGGGGGCCGGGAGCGGGGAGCTGTTTTTT. This encodes CASRSGGAGSGELFF.

Only one count was recorded for this clone. The V and J genes are TRBV7-9 and TRBJ1-5; D not certain. The CDR3 extends over 15 amino acids. Germline V gene data show CDR1 as SEHNR and CDR2 as FQNEAQ (reference sequence). Trimming removed 4 bases from V and 0 bases from J, with 10 bases in between. The CDR3 loop reads CASSSLNYSNQPQHF. CDR3 coding DNA: TGTGCCAGCAGCTCCCTCAACTATAGCAATCAGCCCCAGCATTTT.

This sequence joins TRBV2 and TRBJ2-2; TRBD2 aligns across 7 bases. V lost 4 bases and J lost 5; bases outside the gene matches: 10. In germline, CDR1 is SNHLY, CDR2 FYNNEI. The CDR3 has 16 residues. In DNA form, the CDR3 reads TGTGCCAGCAGTGGACTAGCTCTAAAAGGGACCGGGGAGCTGTTTTTT. Amino acid sequence: CASSGLALKGTGELFF.

This clone is medium-sized by share. This sequence joins TRBV9 and TRBJ1-4, with unresolved D. Germline-derived CDR1 and CDR2 are SGDLS and YYNGEE. Trimming left V 0 bases short and J 5 bases short, with 11 bases between. The CDR3 has 15 residues. The CDR3 reads CASSVEGSRNEKLFF. The CDR3 DNA reads as TGTGCCAGCAGCGTAGAGGGTAGTAGAAATGAAAAACTGTTTTTT.

V is TRBV5-1 and J is TRBJ1-2, with a weak D call TRBD1 (6 bases). The CDR3 totals 14 residues. V was trimmed by 4 bases and J by 3 bases, leaving 13 bases between them. CDR1 and CDR2 (germline): SGHRS, YFSETQ. As DNA, the CDR3 is TGCGCCAGCAGCCCGGCGGGGGCAGACTATGGCTACACCTTC. Protein: CASSPAGADYGYTF.

V is TRBV14 and J is TRBJ2-1; TRBD2 matches at 14 bases. The length of the CDR3 is 16 residues. Germline CDR1 is SGHDN and CDR2 is FVKESK. With V trimmed by 4 bases and J by 6 bases, 5 bases remained unmatched. This chain's CDR3 is CASSRLGTSGGNEQFF. Written as DNA, the CDR3 is TGTGCCAGCAGCCGCCTCGGGACTAGCGGGGGCAATGAGCAGTTCTTC.

This chain uses TRBV4-2 with TRBJ1-2; no clear D gene. The CDR3 has 16 residues. Looked up from germline, CDR1 is LGHNA and CDR2 is YNFKEQ. V gave up 0 bases and J gave up 5 bases, with 16 bases separating them. This chain's CDR3 is CASSQDIMKGNYGYTF. The CDR3 coding sequence is TGTGCCAGCAGCCAAGATATTATGAAAGGGAATTATGGCTACACCTTC.